This is a list of T cell receptor beta chains from one sample in a study of shared clonotypes between healthy human individuals. Sequencing was performed with immunoSEQ multiplex PCR; in TCRdb, only in-frame clones are kept and a portion is missing. Of fewer than 650,000 clones listed, roughly four fifths are singletons. Sequencing input: PBMCs. These receptors came from a woman aged 35 to 49 in good health. Some clones in this sample may be carry-over from other donors' samples. Both conserved end residues are part of each CDR3. Each record gives: clone size, D gene, V gene, J gene, CDR3 protein, CDR3 DNA. D genes are given only for firm matches. Size is omitted from some rows. Given values are once, few, many or a class for expanded clones.

NA	NA	TRBV7-9	TRBJ2-3	CASISKSTDTQYF	TGTGCCAGCATTTCCAAGAGCACAGATACGCAGTATTTT
NA	NA	TRBV7-9	TRBJ1-2	CASSLHGDRYGYTF	TGTGCCAGCAGCTTACACGGGGATCGCTATGGCTACACCTTC
few	TRBD1	TRBV28	TRBJ1-5	CASSFFARGHGNQPQHF	TGTGCCAGCAGTTTTTTTGCAAGGGGGCATGGCAATCAGCCCCAGCATTTT
NA	NA	TRBV28	TRBJ2-3	CASSFERDTQYF	TGTGCCAGCAGTTTCGAAAGGGATACGCAGTATTTT
few	NA	TRBV28	TRBJ2-5	CASSFLGRGETQYF	TGTGCCAGCAGTTTTCTTGGTCGGGGAGAGACCCAGTACTTC
NA	NA	TRBV10-3	TRBJ2-1	CAISRSGTDYNEQFF	TGTGCCATCAGTCGATCCGGGACCGACTACAATGAGCAGTTCTTC
few	TRBD2	TRBV5-1	TRBJ2-5	CASSISGSKETQYF	TGCGCCAGCAGCATAAGCGGGAGTAAAGAGACCCAGTACTTC
few	NA	TRBV7-3	TRBJ2-3	CASSLGGSMDTQYF	TGTGCCAGCAGCTTAGGTGGGAGTATGGATACGCAGTATTTT
NA	NA	TRBV6-5	TRBJ2-7	CASSYSWDGTYEQYF	TGTGCCAGCAGTTACTCTTGGGATGGGACCTACGAGCAGTACTTC
NA	NA	TRBV13	TRBJ2-7	CASSFSRETSYEQYF	TGTGCCAGCAGCTTTAGCCGGGAGACGTCCTACGAGCAGTACTTC
NA	NA	TRBV19	TRBJ1-1	CASSLFGDTSEAFF	TGTGCCAGTAGCCTATTCGGGGACACGTCTGAAGCTTTCTTT
NA	TRBD2	TRBV6-6	TRBJ2-7	CASSYRGGSPYEQYF	TGTGCCAGCAGTTACCGGGGGGGTTCCCCCTACGAGCAGTACTTC
NA	NA	TRBV5-1	TRBJ2-1	CASSPDIYNEQFF	TGCGCCAGCAGCCCGGACATATACAATGAGCAGTTCTTC
NA	NA	TRBV29-1	TRBJ1-1	CSTSRGGNTEAFF	TGCAGCACCTCCAGAGGGGGAAACACTGAAGCTTTCTTT
NA	NA	TRBV28	TRBJ2-4	CASSPHVGTGNIQYF	TGTGCCAGCAGTCCGCACGTAGGAACGGGAAACATTCAGTACTTC
once	NA	TRBV9	TRBJ1-2	CASSGAGAHAHYGYTF	TGTGCCAGCAGCGGGGCCGGGGCCCATGCTCACTATGGCTACACCTTC
once	TRBD2	TRBV11-2	TRBJ2-1	CASSQDVAGGSYNEQFF	TGTGCCAGCAGCCAAGACGTAGCGGGAGGCTCCTACAATGAGCAGTTCTTC
NA	NA	TRBV11-2	TRBJ2-3	CASSSGSQGTDTQYF	TGTGCCAGCAGCTCCGGCTCTCAGGGTACAGATACGCAGTATTTT
NA	TRBD2	TRBV4-2	TRBJ2-3	CASSQASGSGTDTQYF	TGTGCCAGCAGCCAAGCTAGCGGGAGTGGGACAGATACGCAGTATTTT
NA	NA	TRBV10-3	TRBJ2-3	CAISVSGKQDTQYF	TGTGCCATCAGTGTTAGCGGAAAGCAAGATACGCAGTATTTT
once	NA	TRBV4-2	TRBJ1-4	CASSQDPGAREKLFF	TGTGCCAGCAGCCAAGACCCGGGGGCGCGTGAAAAACTGTTTTTT
NA	NA	TRBV2	TRBJ2-1	CASSSDAGEQFF	TGTGCCAGCAGTTCGGACGCAGGGGAGCAGTTCTTC